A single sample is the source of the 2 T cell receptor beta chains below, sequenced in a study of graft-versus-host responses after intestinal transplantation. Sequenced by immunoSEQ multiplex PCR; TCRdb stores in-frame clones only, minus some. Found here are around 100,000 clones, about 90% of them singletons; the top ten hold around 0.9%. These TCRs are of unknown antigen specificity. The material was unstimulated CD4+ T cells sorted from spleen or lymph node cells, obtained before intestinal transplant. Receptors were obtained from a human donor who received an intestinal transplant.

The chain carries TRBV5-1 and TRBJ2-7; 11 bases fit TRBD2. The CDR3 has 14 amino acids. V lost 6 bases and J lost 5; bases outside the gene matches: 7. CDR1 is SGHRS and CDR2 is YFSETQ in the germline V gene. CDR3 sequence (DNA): TGCGCCAGCAACGGACTAGCGGGTGCCCACGAGCAGTACTTC. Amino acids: CASNGLAGAHEQYF.

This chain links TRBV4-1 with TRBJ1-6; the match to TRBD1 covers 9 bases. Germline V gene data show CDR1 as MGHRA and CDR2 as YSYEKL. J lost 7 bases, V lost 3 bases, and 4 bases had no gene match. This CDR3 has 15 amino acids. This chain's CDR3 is CASSHPGTGNSPLHF. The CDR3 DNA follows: TGCGCCAGCAGCCATCCCGGGACAGGGAATTCACCCCTCCACTTT.